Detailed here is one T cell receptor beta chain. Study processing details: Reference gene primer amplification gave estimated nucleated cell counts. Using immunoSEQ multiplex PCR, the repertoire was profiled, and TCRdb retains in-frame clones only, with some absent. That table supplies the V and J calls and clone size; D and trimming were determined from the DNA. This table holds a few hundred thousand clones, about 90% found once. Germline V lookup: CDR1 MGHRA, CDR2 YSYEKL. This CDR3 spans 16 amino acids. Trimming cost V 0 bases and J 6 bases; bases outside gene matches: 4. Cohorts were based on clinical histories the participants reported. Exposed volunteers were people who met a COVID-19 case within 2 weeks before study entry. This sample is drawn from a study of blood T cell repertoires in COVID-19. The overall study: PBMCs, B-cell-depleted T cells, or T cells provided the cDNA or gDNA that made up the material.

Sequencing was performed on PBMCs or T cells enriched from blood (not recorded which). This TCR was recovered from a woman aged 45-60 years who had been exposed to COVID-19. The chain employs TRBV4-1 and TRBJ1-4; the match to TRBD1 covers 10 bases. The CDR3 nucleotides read TGCGCCAGCAGCCAAGAGGGACAGGGGTTTTATGAAAAACTGTTTTTT. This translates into CASSQEGQGFYEKLFF.